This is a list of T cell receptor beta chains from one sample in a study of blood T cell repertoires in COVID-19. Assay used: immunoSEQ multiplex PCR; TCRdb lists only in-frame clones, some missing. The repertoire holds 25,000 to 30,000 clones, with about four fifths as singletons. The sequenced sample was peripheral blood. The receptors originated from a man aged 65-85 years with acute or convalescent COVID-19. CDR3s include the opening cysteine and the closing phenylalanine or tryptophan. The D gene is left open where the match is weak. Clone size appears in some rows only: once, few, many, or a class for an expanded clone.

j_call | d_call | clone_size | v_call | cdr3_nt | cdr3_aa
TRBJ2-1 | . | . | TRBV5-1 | TGCGCCAGCAGTGGCCAGTTCAATGAGCAGTTCTTC | CASSGQFNEQFF
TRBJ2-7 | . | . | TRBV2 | TGTGCCAGCCTCGTGGACAGAATGCGTGAGCAGTACTTC | CASLVDRMREQYF
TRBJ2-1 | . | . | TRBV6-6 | TGTGCCAGCAGCCAGGGTAGTAGTACTAGCCATGAGCAGTTCTTC | CASSQGSSTSHEQFF
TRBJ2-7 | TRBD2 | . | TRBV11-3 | TGTGCCAGCAGCTTAGCTAGCGGGGTCTCCTACGAGCAGTACTTC | CASSLASGVSYEQYF
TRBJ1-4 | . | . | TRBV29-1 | TGCAGCGTTGAAGAGGCAGGGTTGAACGAAAAACTGTTTTTT | CSVEEAGLNEKLFF
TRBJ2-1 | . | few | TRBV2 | TGTGCCAGCACGCGGGACAGACTTTACAATGAGCAGTTCTTC | CASTRDRLYNEQFF
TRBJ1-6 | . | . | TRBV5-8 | TGTGCCAGCAGCTTGGATTCCGGGAATAGGAATTCACCCCTCCACTTT | CASSLDSGNRNSPLHF
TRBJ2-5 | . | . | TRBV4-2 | TGTGCCAGCAGTACAGGTAGTAGAAGTATGGAGACCCAGTACTTC | CASSTGSRSMETQYF
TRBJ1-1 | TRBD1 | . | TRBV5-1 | TGCGCCAGCAGCGTACTACAGGGGACCACTGAAGCTTTCTTT | CASSVLQGTTEAFF
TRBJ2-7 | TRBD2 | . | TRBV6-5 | TGTGCCAGCAGTTCGTGGGAGGGGCAATCCGAGCAGTACTTC | CASSSWEGQSEQYF
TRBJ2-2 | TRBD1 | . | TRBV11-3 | TGTGCCAGCAGCTCCTGGGACAGGGGGTTGAGCACCGGGGAGCTGTTTTTT | CASSSWDRGLSTGELFF
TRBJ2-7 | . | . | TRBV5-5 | TGTGCCAGCAGCCGGGGCAGGGGAAGATACGAGCAGTACTTC | CASSRGRGRYEQYF
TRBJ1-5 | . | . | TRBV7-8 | TGTGCCAGCAGCTCCCACAGAGATCAGCCCCAGCATTTT | CASSSHRDQPQHF
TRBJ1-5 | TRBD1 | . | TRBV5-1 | TGCGCCAGCAGCCCAGGGGGCAGGGGCAATCAGCCCCAGCATTTT | CASSPGGRGNQPQHF
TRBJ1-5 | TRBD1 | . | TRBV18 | TGTGCCAGCTCCGGGACAGGCGATAGCAATCAGCCCCAGCATTTT | CASSGTGDSNQPQHF
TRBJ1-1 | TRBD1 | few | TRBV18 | TGTGCCAGCTCAGACGGACAGGGGGCGTTGACTGAAGCTTTCTTT | CASSDGQGALTEAFF
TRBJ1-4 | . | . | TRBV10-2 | TGCGCCAGCAGCGAGAGGCGGCAGGGTCATGAAAAACTGTTTTTT | CASSERRQGHEKLFF
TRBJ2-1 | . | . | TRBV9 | TGTGCCAGCAGCGTGCAGGGGAGCGATGAGCAGTTCTTC | CASSVQGSDEQFF
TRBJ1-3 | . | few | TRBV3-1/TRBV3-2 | TGTGCCAGCAGCCAAGGTAGAACCTCTGGAAACACCATATATTTT | CASSQGRTSGNTIYF
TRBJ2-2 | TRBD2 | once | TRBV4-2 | TGTGCCAGCAGGGACGGTCTAGCGGGATACACCGGGGAGCTGTTTTTT | CASRDGLAGYTGELFF
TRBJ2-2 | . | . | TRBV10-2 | TGCGCCAGCAGTGAGGGACTGATGAACACCGGGGAGCTGTTTTTT | CASSEGLMNTGELFF
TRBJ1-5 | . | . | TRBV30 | TGTGCCTGGAGTGGGGCAGACAATCAGCCCCAGCATTTT | CAWSGADNQPQHF
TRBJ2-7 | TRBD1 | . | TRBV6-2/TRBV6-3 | TGTGCCAGCAGTGGCCCGGGACAGGGGACGTACGAGCAGTACTTC | CASSGPGQGTYEQYF
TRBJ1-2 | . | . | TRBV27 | TGTGCCAGCAGTTTTGGGGGGGCGGGGCGGCTCTATCGCCAGACTTTCTATGGCTACACCTTC | CASSFGGAGRLYRQTFYGYTF
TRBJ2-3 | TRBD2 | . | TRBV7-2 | TGTGCCAGCAGCTCCGGAGTAGCGGGAGACCCAGATACGCAGTATTTT | CASSSGVAGDPDTQYF
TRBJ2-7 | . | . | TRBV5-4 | TGTGCCAGCAGCTTGAGGATGGAGCCCTACGAGCAGTACTTC | CASSLRMEPYEQYF
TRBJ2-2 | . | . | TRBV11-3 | TGTGCCAGCAGCTCAGCGGCAGTCAACACCGGGGAGCTGTTTTTT | CASSSAAVNTGELFF
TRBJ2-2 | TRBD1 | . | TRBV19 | TGTGCCAGTAGTATCGAGGACAGGGGTACCGGGGAGCTGTTTTTT | CASSIEDRGTGELFF
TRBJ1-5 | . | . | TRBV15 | TGTGCCACCAGCAGAGATCCCAGGATTTATCAGCCCCAGCATTTT | CATSRDPRIYQPQHF
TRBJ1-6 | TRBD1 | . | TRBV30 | TGTGCCTGGAGTGGACAGGGCTATAATTCACCCCTCCACTTT | CAWSGQGYNSPLHF
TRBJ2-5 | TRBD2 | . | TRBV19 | TGTGCCAGTAGTAAGGGACTAGCGGGGGGCATGGAGACCCAGTACTTC | CASSKGLAGGMETQYF
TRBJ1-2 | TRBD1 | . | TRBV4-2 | TGTGCCAGCAGCCAAAGGACAGGGGCTAACTATGGCTACACCTTC | CASSQRTGANYGYTF
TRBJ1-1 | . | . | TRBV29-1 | TGCAGCGTTGAGCAACAGGCGAACACTGAAGCTTTCTTT | CSVEQQANTEAFF
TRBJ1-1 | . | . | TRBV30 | TGTGCCTGGAGTTCGGGATTTGAAGCTTTCTTT | CAWSSGFEAFF
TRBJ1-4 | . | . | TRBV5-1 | TGCGCCAGCAGCTTCCAGGGTGACGAAAAACTGTTTTTT | CASSFQGDEKLFF
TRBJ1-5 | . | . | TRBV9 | TGTGCCAGCAGCGTAACGCCCCCTGGCGGGACGGATAGCAATCAGCCCCAGCATTTT | CASSVTPPGGTDSNQPQHF
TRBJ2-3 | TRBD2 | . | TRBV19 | TGTGCCAGTAGTCACGGGGGGGAACTGAGCACAGATACGCAGTATTTT | CASSHGGELSTDTQYF
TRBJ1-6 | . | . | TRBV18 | TGTGCCAGCTCACCAATGACAGCCGATAATTCACCCCTCCACTTT | CASSPMTADNSPLHF
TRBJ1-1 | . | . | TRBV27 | TGTGCCAGCAGTTCCTGGACTAGCGACGCTTTCTTT | CASSSWTSDAFF
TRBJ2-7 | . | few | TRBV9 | TGTGCCAGCAGCGTTAACACCCACGAGCAGTACTTC | CASSVNTHEQYF
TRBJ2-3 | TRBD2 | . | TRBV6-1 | TGTGCCAGCAGTGTCTCCGGGACTAGCGGGAGTACGTTTACGCAGTATTTT | CASSVSGTSGSTFTQYF
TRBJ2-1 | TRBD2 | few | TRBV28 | TGTGCCAGCAGCCCTGAGCGGGGACAGCAGTTCTTC | CASSPERGQQFF
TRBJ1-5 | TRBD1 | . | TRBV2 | TGTGCCAGCAGGGACAGGGCAGGTCAGCCCCAGCATTTT | CASRDRAGQPQHF
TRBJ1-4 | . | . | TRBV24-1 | TGTGCCACCAGTGATCCGAATACGGGAGGGTATGAAAAACTGTTTTTT | CATSDPNTGGYEKLFF
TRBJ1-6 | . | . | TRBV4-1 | TGCGCCAGCAGCCCGGGGGGCAATTCACCCCTCCACTTT | CASSPGGNSPLHF
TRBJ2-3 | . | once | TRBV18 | TGTGCCAGCTCACCAGCCCGGGTAGATACGCAGTATTTT | CASSPARVDTQYF
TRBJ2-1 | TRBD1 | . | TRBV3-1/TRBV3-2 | TGTGCCAGCAGTCCAGGACAGGGGTGGGAGCAGTTCTTC | CASSPGQGWEQFF
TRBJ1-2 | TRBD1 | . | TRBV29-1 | TGCAGCGTTGGGGGACCGGACAGGGATGGCTATGGCTACACCTTC | CSVGGPDRDGYGYTF
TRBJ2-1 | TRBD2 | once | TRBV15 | TGTGCCACCAGTTTAACACTCGGGACTAGCGGAGTTGCGCAGTTCTTC | CATSLTLGTSGVAQFF
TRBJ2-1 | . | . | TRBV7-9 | TGTGCCAGCAGCTTATTTAGCGGCAATGAGCAGTTCTTC | CASSLFSGNEQFF
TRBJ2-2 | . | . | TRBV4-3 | TGCGCCAGCAGCCAAGACTATTCCGGGGAGCTGTTTTTT | CASSQDYSGELFF
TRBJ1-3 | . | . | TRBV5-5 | TGTGCCAGCAGCTCGGAGTTCTCTGGAAACACCATATATTTT | CASSSEFSGNTIYF
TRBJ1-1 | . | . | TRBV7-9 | TGTGCCAGCAGCCGTGGCTCCTCGGAAGCTTTCTTT | CASSRGSSEAFF
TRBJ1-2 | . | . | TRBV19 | TGTGCCAGTAGTCCAGCCCGGGGGGTTCAGTATGGCTACACCTTC | CASSPARGVQYGYTF
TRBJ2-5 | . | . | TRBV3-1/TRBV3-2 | TGTGCCAGCAGCCAAGAGGGGGGAGAGACCCAGTACTTC | CASSQEGGETQYF